This note documents a single T cell receptor beta chain sequence. V gave up 10 bases and J gave up 6 bases, with 18 bases separating them. This CDR3 region has 13 residues. Looked up from germline, CDR1 is WSHSY and CDR2 is SAAADI. The data were taken from a study of blood T cell repertoires in COVID-19. Profiled with immunoSEQ multiplex PCR; TCRdb holds only in-frame clones, not every one. Among tens of thousands of clones listed, 85% were seen once. This sequence was found in an older woman with active or convalescent COVID-19. The sequencing sample was made of peripheral blood. V usage is TRBV10-2 and J usage is TRBJ1-2; D is uncertain. Here the CDR3 reads CATKSTTENGYTF. Written as DNA, the CDR3 is TGCGCCACTAAAAGCACCACGGAGAATGGCTACACCTTC.